Listed here are 20 T cell receptor beta chains from one sample, sequenced in a study of blood T cell repertoires in COVID-19. Some clones are missing from TCRdb's copy, which holds only in-frame ones; the method was immunoSEQ multiplex PCR. Of about 48,000 clones in the sample, about nine tenths were seen once. The material sequenced was peripheral blood. The origin of the receptors is a woman at least 80 years old with COVID-19, enrolled during active disease.

The chain carries TRBV7-2 and TRBJ2-1; the match to TRBD2 covers 8 bases. CDR3 size: 14 residues. Trimming removed 6 bases from V and 3 bases from J; junction bases left unmatched: 4. Germline CDR1 SGHTA, CDR2 FQGNSA. CDR3 bases: TGTGCCAGCAGTAACGGGGGGGACTACAATGAGCAGTTCTTC. This translates into CASSNGGDYNEQFF.

The chain uses TRBV21-1 and TRBJ2-7; TRBD2 reflects the table's D call only, with no check against the DNA. TRBV21-1 is recorded as a pseudogene. The CDR3 consists of 18 residues. CDR3 nucleotide sequence: TGTGCCAGCAGCAAAGCTCGGAGACTAGCGGGGGTGTCCTACGAGCAGTACTTC. Protein sequence: CASSKARRLAGVSYEQYF.

The chain links TRBV2 to TRBJ1-4; D gene ambiguous. Germline values: CDR1 SNHLY, CDR2 FYNNEI. The V and J ends lost 6 bases and 4 bases respectively, with 9 bases between them. The CDR3 contains 13 residues. CDR3 sequence: CASRYTVNEKLFF. The CDR3 bases are TGTGCCAGCAGGTATACAGTTAATGAAAAACTGTTTTTT.

The chain is built from TRBV19 and TRBJ1-2, with a possible D match to TRBD1 (5 bases). Germline V lookup: CDR1 LNHDA, CDR2 SQIVND (reference sequence). The CDR3 loop spans 11 amino acids. V lost 9 bases and J lost 5, with 10 bases in between. CDR3 bases: TGTGCCAGCTCTCGGGGGTATGGCTACACCTTC. Amino acid sequence: CASSRGYGYTF. The full variable domain, rest sourced from reference TRBV19 and TRBJ1-2, is DGGITQSPKYLFRKEGQNVTLSCEQNLNHDAMYWYRQDPGQGLRLIYYSQIVNDFQKGDIAEGYSVSREKKESFPLTVTSAQKNPTAFYLCASSRGYGYTFGSGTRLTVV.

This sequence joins TRBV18 and TRBJ1-1; TRBD1 agrees at 8 bases. CDR3 length equals 17 residues. Trimming removed 2 bases from V and 3 bases from J; junction bases left unmatched: 11. CDR1 KGHSH and CDR2 LQKENI come from the germline V gene. The CDR3 is CASSPKISQGADTEAFF. Here the CDR3 DNA reads TGTGCCAGCTCACCAAAAATATCCCAGGGGGCCGACACTGAAGCTTTCTTT.

The genes are TRBV2 and TRBJ1-2; possibly TRBD1 for D (5 bases). Germline CDR1 SNHLY, CDR2 FYNNEI. Trimming left V 6 bases short and J 7 bases short, with 18 bases between. There are 14 residues in the CDR3. The DNA of the CDR3 is TGTGCCAGCAGAAATTCACAGGCGTCCCCTGGCTACACCTTC. It yields the protein CASRNSQASPGYTF.

The sample holds one count of this clone. This chain links TRBV28 with TRBJ1-1; a weak D match, TRBD1 (5 bases). CDR1 is MDHEN, CDR2 SYDVKM, per germline. CDR3 size: 17 residues. Trimming left V 1 base short and J 0 bases short, with 15 bases between. The CDR3 spells CASSLLSSGGVNTEAFF. The CDR3 nucleotides are TGTGCCAGCAGTTTATTGTCGAGCGGGGGGGTGAACACTGAAGCTTTCTTT. Full variable domain (outside the CDR3, taken from reference TRBV28 and TRBJ1-1): DVKVTQSSRYLVKRTGEKVFLECVQDMDHENMFWYRQDPGLGLRLIYFSYDVKMKEKGDIPEGYSVSREKKERFSLILESASTNQTSMYLCASSLLSSGGVNTEAFFGQGTRLTVV.

The CDR3 loop reads CASSFWQSRGLVEQFF. The CDR3 DNA reads as TGTGCCAGCAGCTTCTGGCAGTCAAGGGGGTTGGTGGAGCAGTTCTTC. The chain combines TRBV5-8 with TRBJ2-1, with D possibly matching TRBD1 (6 bases). The CDR3 covers 16 residues. V was cut by 2 bases and J by 10 bases, with 22 bases left in between. The germline gives CDR1 SGHTS, CDR2 YDEGEE.

The rearrangement links TRBV18 to TRBJ2-5, with 10 bases matching TRBD1. The V gene's germline CDR1 is KGHSH and CDR2 LQKENI. Losses at the gene ends were 5 bases for V and 1 base for J; bases not matched to a gene: 1. This CDR3 is built from 14 residues. As DNA, the CDR3 is TGTGCCAGCTCAAGGGACAGGGGCCAAGAGACCCAGTACTTC. As protein: CASSRDRGQETQYF.

This clone was recorded only once. The V call is TRBV2, the J call TRBJ2-3, with D tentatively TRBD2 (7 bases). V dropped 7 bases and J dropped 0 bases, with 20 bases sitting between them. The CDR3 totals 17 residues. CDR1 SNHLY and CDR2 FYNNEI come from the germline V gene. The CDR3 sequence: CASTQMGGPSSTDTQYF. The CDR3 nucleotides read TGTGCCAGCACCCAAATGGGGGGGCCCTCGAGCACAGATACGCAGTATTTT. The full variable domain, with the rest looked up from reference TRBV2 and TRBJ2-3, is EPEVTQTPSHQVTQMGQEVILRCVPISNHLYFYWYRQILGQKVEFLVSFYNNEISEKSEIFDDQFSVERPDGSNFTLKIRSTKLEDSAMYFCASTQMGGPSSTDTQYFGPGTRLTVL.

V gene TRBV12-3 or TRBV12-4 combines with J gene TRBJ1-5; D is ambiguous. This CDR3 has 13 amino acids. The V and J ends lost 3 bases and 4 bases respectively, with 7 bases between them. This CDR3 reads CASSFQANQPQHF. CDR3 bases: TGTGCCAGCAGTTTTCAAGCTAATCAGCCCCAGCATTTT.

The chain is built from TRBV12-5 and TRBJ1-1; D uncertain. The CDR3 has 13 residues. The ends were cut back, 5 bases at V and 0 bases at J, with 7 bases in the middle. CDR1 LGHNT and CDR2 FRNRAP come from the germline V gene. Here the CDR3 DNA reads TGTGCTAGTGGTGTGGAGCTGAACACTGAAGCTTTCTTT. It encodes CASGVELNTEAFF.

The chain recombines TRBV2 with TRBJ1-5; D perhaps matches TRBD1 (5 bases). CDR3 length equals 14 residues. Trimming took 6 bases from V and 3 from J, leaving 12 bases between them. Per germline, CDR1 SNHLY and CDR2 FYNNEI. The chain's CDR3 is CASSPQGINQPQHF. The DNA of the CDR3 is TGTGCCAGCAGCCCCCAGGGAATCAATCAGCCCCAGCATTTT.

The rearrangement joins TRBV2 to TRBJ2-7; TRBD2 might be the D (5 bases). V lost 5 bases, J lost 7 bases, and 15 bases lay in between. The germline V gene has CDR1 SNHLY and CDR2 FYNNEI. The CDR3 has 13 residues. The CDR3 nucleotides are TGTGCCAGCAGTCGCCGGGAACTAGGGGAGCAGTACTTC. Translating it yields CASSRRELGEQYF.

The chain has TRBV11-2 and TRBJ1-5, with a possible D match to TRBD1 (6 bases). CDR3 size: 14 residues. Per the germline V gene, CDR1 is SGHAT and CDR2 is FQNNGV. The V end lost 2 bases, the J end lost 3 bases, and 8 bases lay between the germline ends. CDR3 in amino acids: CASSLRDTNQPQHF. CDR3 DNA sequence: TGTGCCAGCAGCTTACGGGACACCAATCAGCCCCAGCATTTT.

J is TRBJ1-6 and V is TRBV18, with TRBD1 as a possible D gene (5 bases). The V and J ends lost 3 bases and 5 bases respectively, with 14 bases between them. Germline V CDR1 and CDR2: KGHSH, LQKENI. The CDR3 is 16 amino acids. CDR3 protein: CASSPVAGHNNSPLHF. The CDR3 nucleotides are TGTGCCAGCTCACCTGTTGCAGGACACAATAATTCACCCCTCCACTTT.

The rearrangement uses TRBV6-5 and TRBJ1-3; 10 bases fit TRBD1. CDR1 and CDR2 from the germline V gene are MNHEY and SVGAGI. The CDR3 is made up of 15 amino acids. Unmatched junction bases numbered 3, after V lost 5 bases and J lost 2 bases. The CDR3 coding sequence is TGTGCCAGCAGTCGAGGGACAGGGGCTGGAAACACCATATATTTT. Protein product: CASSRGTGAGNTIYF.

This chain joins TRBV24-1 and TRBJ1-1; possibly TRBD1 for D (5 bases). The germline CDR1 and CDR2 sequences are KGHDR and SFDVKD. Trimming pared 0 bases from V and 0 bases from J, leaving 13 bases between. This CDR3 has 17 residues. The CDR3 loop is CATSDLGRDQMNTEAFF. The CDR3 coding sequence is TGTGCCACCAGTGATTTGGGGCGGGACCAAATGAACACTGAAGCTTTCTTT.

The CDR3 DNA sequence: TGTGCCAGCGGCTTCACCAATCAGCCCCAGCATTTT. This gives the protein CASGFTNQPQHF. The V and J genes are TRBV28 and TRBJ1-5; D is unclear. The V gene lost 8 bases and the J gene lost 3 bases, with 8 bases spanning the gap. This CDR3 has 12 residues. The germline CDR1 and CDR2 sequences are MDHEN and SYDVKM.

The gene calls are TRBV6-5 and TRBJ1-6, with no clear D. V was pared by 5 bases and J by 8 bases, with 13 bases between. The CDR3 contains 14 residues. Germline V CDR1 and CDR2: MNHEY, SVGAGI. The CDR3 DNA reads as TGTGCCAGCAGTCCCCCCCGGGGTCATTCACCCCTCCACTTT. Translating it yields CASSPPRGHSPLHF.